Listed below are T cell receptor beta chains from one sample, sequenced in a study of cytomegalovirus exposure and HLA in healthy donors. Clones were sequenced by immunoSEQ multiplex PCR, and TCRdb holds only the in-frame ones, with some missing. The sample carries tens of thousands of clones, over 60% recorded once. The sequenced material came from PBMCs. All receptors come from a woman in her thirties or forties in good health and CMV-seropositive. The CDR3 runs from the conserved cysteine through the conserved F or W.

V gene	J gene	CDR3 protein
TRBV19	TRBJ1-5	CASSPDTSSNQPQHF
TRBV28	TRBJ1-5	CASRGNEGQPQHF
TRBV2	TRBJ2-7	CASSEGLAGSYEQYF
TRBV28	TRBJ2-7	CASSWRDSYEQYF
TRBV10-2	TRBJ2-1	CASKRGVVDEQFF
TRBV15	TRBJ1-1	CATSRGREVMLTEAFF
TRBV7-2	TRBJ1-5	CASRSYSNQPQHF
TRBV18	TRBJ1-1	CASSPVPGQAWNTEAFF
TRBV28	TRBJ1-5	CASSSAKPQHF
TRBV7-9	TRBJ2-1	CASSLSSSRDEQFF
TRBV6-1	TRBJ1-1	CASSVRRGKLVNTEAFF
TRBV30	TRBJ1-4	CASQQVGTTNEKLFF
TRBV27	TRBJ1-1	CASTLRPDGRVFEAFF
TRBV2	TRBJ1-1	CASRTALNTEAFF
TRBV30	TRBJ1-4	CACRGGEEKLFF
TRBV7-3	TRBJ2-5	CASSLTGTSETQYF
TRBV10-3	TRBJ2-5	CAISGPGTEQETQYF
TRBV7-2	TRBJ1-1	CASSAGSVMNTEAFF
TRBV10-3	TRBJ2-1	CAISAGLDDNEQFF
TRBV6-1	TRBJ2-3	CASRLAGEKDTQYF
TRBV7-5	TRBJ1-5	CARSFSPLDQPQHF
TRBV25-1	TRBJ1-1	CASSDLGVGEAFF
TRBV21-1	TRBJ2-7	CATGRGGLTFSYEQYF
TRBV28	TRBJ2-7	CASRSDRVQSYEQYF
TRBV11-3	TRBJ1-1	CASSKGGNTEAFF
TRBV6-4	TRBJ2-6	CASSDVNRGIGANVLTF